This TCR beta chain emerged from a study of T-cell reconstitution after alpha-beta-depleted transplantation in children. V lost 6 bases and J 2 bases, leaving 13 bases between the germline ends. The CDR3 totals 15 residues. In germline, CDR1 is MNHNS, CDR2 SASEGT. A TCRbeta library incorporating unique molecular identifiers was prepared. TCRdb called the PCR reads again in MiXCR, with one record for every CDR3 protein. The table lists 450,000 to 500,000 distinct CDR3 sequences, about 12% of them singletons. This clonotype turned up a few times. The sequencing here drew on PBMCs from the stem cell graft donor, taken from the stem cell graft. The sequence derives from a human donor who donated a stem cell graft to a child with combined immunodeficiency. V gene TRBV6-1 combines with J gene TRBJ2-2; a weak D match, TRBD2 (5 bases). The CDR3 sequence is CASRLTTRNTGELFF. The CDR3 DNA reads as TGTGCCAGCAGGCTAACTACTAGAAACACCGGGGAGCTGTTTTTT.